These 6 T cell receptor beta chains were all obtained from the same sample, sequenced in a study of OX40 agonist ivuxolimab in advanced cancers. Clones were sequenced by immunoSEQ multiplex PCR, and TCRdb holds only the in-frame ones, with some missing. Here the sample spans about 48,000 clones, roughly 90% being singletons. This specimen was CD4+ or CD8+ T cells sorted from blood, taken in a trial of the OX40 agonist ivuxolimab. The receptors here all came from an adult with an advanced solid tumor such as melanoma, head and neck, liver or kidney cancer.

The genes are TRBV6-5 and TRBJ2-5; TRBD1 agrees at 9 bases. The CDR3 spans 14 residues. The ends lost 5 bases at V and 4 bases at J; junction bases unmatched: 5. Germline CDR1 MNHEY, CDR2 SVGAGI. CDR3 residues: CASSQDRGGETQYF. CDR3 in DNA: TGTGCCAGCAGTCAGGACAGGGGAGGAGAGACCCAGTACTTC.

This clone occurred once. The V call is TRBV19, the J call TRBJ1-4, with TRBD1 matching over 9 bases. From germline, CDR1 is LNHDA and CDR2 SQIVND (reference sequence). Losses at the gene ends were 3 bases for V and 6 bases for J; bases not matched to a gene: 11. The CDR3 length is 17 residues. The CDR3 sequence is CASSIDTGGAEDEKLFF. CDR3 nucleotide sequence: TGTGCCAGTAGTATTGATACAGGGGGCGCTGAGGATGAAAAACTGTTTTTT.

The chain has TRBV11-2 and TRBJ2-7; weak D call: TRBD2 (5 bases). V was pared by 5 bases and J by 6 bases, with 14 bases between. Germline V gives CDR1 SGHAT, CDR2 FQNNGV. The CDR3 length is 13 residues. The CDR3 loop reads CASSIWTASEQYF. For the CDR3, the DNA is TGTGCCAGCAGCATATGGACTGCCTCCGAGCAGTACTTC. Drawing the rest from reference TRBV11-2 and TRBJ2-7, the complete variable domain is EAGVAQSPRYKIIEKRQSVAFWCNPISGHATLYWYQQILGQGPKLLIQFQNNGVVDDSQLPKDRFSAERLKGVDSTLKIQPAKLEDSAVYLCASSIWTASEQYFGPGTRLTVT.

The chain recombines TRBV4-1 with TRBJ1-1; the match to TRBD1 covers 11 bases. The ends lost 1 base at V and 0 bases at J; junction bases unmatched: 7. CDR1 is MGHRA, CDR2 YSYEKL, per germline. The CDR3 is 18 amino acids. DNA of the CDR3: TGCGCCAGCAGCCAAGGCTCCGGGACAGGGGGATTGAACACTGAAGCTTTCTTT. This encodes CASSQGSGTGGLNTEAFF.

This clone appeared once. The chain joins TRBV7-7 to TRBJ2-5, with 7 bases matching TRBD1. The germline CDR1 and CDR2 sequences are SSHAT and FNYEAQ (reference sequence). There are 15 residues in the CDR3. V shed 2 bases and J 1 base; nucleotides not matched to a gene: 4. The CDR3 DNA is TGTGCCAGCAGCTTATCAACAGGGGTCCAAGAGACCCAGTACTTC. It is translated as CASSLSTGVQETQYF.

V is TRBV5-6 and J is TRBJ2-7; no firm D call. V lost 0 bases, J lost 5 bases, and 9 bases lay in between. The CDR3 is made up of 13 amino acids. Germline V gives CDR1 SGHDT, CDR2 YYEEEE. CDR3 sequence reads: CASSLDLSNEQYF. The CDR3 DNA reads as TGTGCCAGCAGCTTGGACCTAAGCAACGAGCAGTACTTC.